One and the same sample provided the 22 T cell receptor beta chains below, sequenced in a study of T cell clonotyping in hematopoietic cell transplantation. Profiling relied on immunoSEQ multiplex PCR, and the TCRdb table lists in-frame clones only, not all of them. The top ten clones hold 21% of a sample with fewer than 6,000 clones, 15% to 20% of them seen once. The sample in question was PBMCs, obtained 180 days after allogeneic stem cell transplant. Receptor source: a male patient aged 18-29 years who had an allogeneic stem cell transplant, so the T cells may come from the graft donor. Some clones in this sample may be carry-over from other donors' samples.

V gene TRBV6-5 combines with J gene TRBJ1-6; TRBD1 aligns across 11 bases. Trimming removed 0 bases from V and 10 bases from J; junction bases left unmatched: 5. Per the germline V gene, CDR1 is MNHEY and CDR2 is SVGAGI. CDR3 length: 16 residues. The CDR3 loop is CASSYSGQGAKSPLHF. In nucleotides, the CDR3 is TGTGCCAGCAGTTACTCAGGACAGGGGGCAAAGTCACCCCTCCACTTT.

The chain links TRBV30 to TRBJ1-1; tentatively, D is TRBD1 (6 bases). Per germline, CDR1 GTSNPN and CDR2 SVGIG (reference sequence). Trimming removed 3 bases from V and 2 bases from J, with 13 bases in between. CDR3 size: 14 residues. Written as DNA, the CDR3 is TGTGCCTGGAGGGCGGGACACCAAAACACTGAAGCTTTCTTT. It is translated as CAWRAGHQNTEAFF.

This clone has more than one count but fewer than ten. The chain employs TRBV9 and TRBJ2-7, with D perhaps TRBD2 (6 bases). The CDR3 extends over 16 amino acids. Trimming cost V 0 bases and J 1 base, with 14 bases left between them. The germline V gene encodes CDR1 SGDLS and CDR2 YYNGEE. The CDR3 spells CASSVEWTITSYEQYF. CDR3 nucleotide sequence: TGTGCCAGCAGCGTAGAATGGACTATAACATCCTACGAGCAGTACTTC.

There are a few counts of this clone. The rearrangement links TRBV30 to TRBJ1-1; the D is unclear. The CDR3 is 14 amino acids. The germline V gene has CDR1 GTSNPN and CDR2 SVGIG (reference sequence). V lost 3 bases and J lost 1, with 12 bases in between. The CDR3 DNA sequence: TGTGCCTGGAGCAAAGGACGGGAGAACACTGAAGCTTTCTTT. Its translation is CAWSKGRENTEAFF. Full variable domain (rest looked up from reference TRBV30 and TRBJ1-1): SQTIHQWPATLVQPVGSPLSLECTVEGTSNPNLYWYRQAAGRGLQLLFYSVGIGQISSEVPQNLSASRPQDRQFILSSKKLLLSDSGFYLCAWSKGRENTEAFFGQGTRLTVV.

The rearrangement uses TRBV28 and TRBJ2-2; 8 bases agree with TRBD2. CDR1 is MDHEN, CDR2 SYDVKM, per germline. CDR3 length: 15 amino acids. Trimming cost V 6 bases and J 2 bases; bases outside gene matches: 5. The CDR3: CASRPGLANTGELFF. DNA for the CDR3: TGTGCCAGCAGACCCGGACTAGCAAACACCGGGGAGCTGTTTTTT. Drawing the rest from reference TRBV28 and TRBJ2-2, the complete variable domain is DVKVTQSSRYLVKRTGEKVFLECVQDMDHENMFWYRQDPGLGLRLIYFSYDVKMKEKGDIPEGYSVSREKKERFSLILESASTNQTSMYLCASRPGLANTGELFFGEGSRLTVL.

This clone counts as large. The chain couples TRBV2 to TRBJ1-5, with D unresolved. CDR1 and CDR2 from the germline V gene are SNHLY and FYNNEI. Trimming left V 5 bases short and J 0 bases short, with 14 bases between. This CDR3 is 16 amino acids long. DNA of the CDR3: TGTGCCAGCAGTCCTCACCCTGGGGATAGCAATCAGCCCCAGCATTTT. Translated, it gives CASSPHPGDSNQPQHF.

This clone was counted only a few times. V is TRBV25-1 and J is TRBJ1-1; D perhaps matches TRBD1 (6 bases). The germline gives CDR1 MGHDK, CDR2 SYGVNS. The CDR3 is 13 amino acids. V dropped 7 bases and J dropped 4 bases, with 13 bases sitting between them. The CDR3 here is CASNDQGSTEAFF. The DNA of the CDR3 is TGTGCCAGCAATGACCAGGGGAGCACTGAAGCTTTCTTT.

CDR3 bases: TGTGCCAGCAGCTCCGCGATCGGTAGCAATCAGCCCCAGCATTTT. Its protein product is CASSSAIGSNQPQHF. The genes are TRBV7-2 and TRBJ1-5; D not resolved. This CDR3 contains 15 residues. V was trimmed by 4 bases and J by 0 bases, leaving 10 bases between them. Germline lookup yields CDR1 SGHTA and CDR2 FQGNSA. The full variable domain, its missing parts supplied by reference TRBV7-2 and TRBJ1-5, is GAGVSQSPSNKVTEKGKDVELRCDPISGHTALYWYRQSLGQGLEFLIYFQGNSAPDKSGLPSDRFSAERTGGSVSTLTIQRTQQEDSAVYLCASSSAIGSNQPQHFGDGTRLSIL.

This chain links TRBV30 with TRBJ2-5; no reliable D call. The CDR3 has 14 amino acids. CDR1 and CDR2 from the germline V gene are GTSNPN and SVGIG (reference sequence). V was pared by 6 bases and J by 4 bases, with 18 bases between. The CDR3 DNA sequence: TGTGCCTGCTCCCCCGGTGGGGTCGGAGAGACCCAGTACTTC. This gives the protein CACSPGGVGETQYF.

The J gene is TRBJ1-2, the V gene TRBV5-6; D unclear. The CDR3 loop spans 11 amino acids. Between the trimmed V and J ends, which lost 5 bases and 7 bases, there was a span of 9 bases. From germline, CDR1 is SGHDT and CDR2 YYEEEE. The CDR3 DNA reads as TGTGCCAGCAGTTACATCTCTGGCTACACCTTC. Protein product: CASSYISGYTF.

V usage is TRBV30 and J usage is TRBJ1-5; no clear D gene. CDR3 length: 14 residues. Germline V gene sequence: CDR1 GTSNPN, CDR2 SVGIG (reference sequence). With 3 bases removed from V and 3 bases from J, the gap between germline ends came to 12 bases. DNA of the CDR3: TGTGCCTGGAGCGGCAGAAATATCAATCAGCCCCAGCATTTT. Translating gives CAWSGRNINQPQHF.

This chain links TRBV28 with TRBJ1-6; maybe TRBD1 (6 bases). Germline values: CDR1 MDHEN, CDR2 SYDVKM. Trimming removed 6 bases at V and 7 bases at J, with 16 bases between. This CDR3 region has 15 residues. CDR3 region: CASSPGGARNSPLHF. In DNA, the CDR3 is TGTGCCAGCAGCCCGGGGGGGGCGCGGAATTCACCCCTCCACTTT.

This clone was counted only a few times. The CDR3 sequence: CAWTGFSGNTIYF. The CDR3 nucleotides are TGTGCCTGGACAGGCTTCTCTGGAAACACCATATATTTT. This chain joins TRBV30 and TRBJ1-3, with D unresolved. The CDR3 length is 13 residues. V dropped 4 bases and J dropped 0 bases, with 7 bases sitting between them. The germline CDR1 and CDR2 sequences are GTSNPN and SVGIG (reference sequence). Filled out from reference TRBV30 and TRBJ1-3, the complete variable domain reads SQTIHQWPATLVQPVGSPLSLECTVEGTSNPNLYWYRQAAGRGLQLLFYSVGIGQISSEVPQNLSASRPQDRQFILSSKKLLLSDSGFYLCAWTGFSGNTIYFGEGSWLTVV.

This sequence joins TRBV29-1 and TRBJ2-7, with no clear D. The CDR3 has 12 amino acids. V was pared by 5 bases and J by 1 base, with 9 bases between. The V gene's germline CDR1 is SQVTM and CDR2 ANQGSEA. In DNA, the CDR3 is TGCAGCGTTAGGTTTGGGTCCTACGAGCAGTACTTC. It yields the protein CSVRFGSYEQYF.

This clone was picked up a small number of times. V is TRBV19 and J is TRBJ1-5; TRBD1 agrees at 7 bases. J was trimmed by 2 bases and V by 7 bases; bases with no gene match: 11. Germline CDR1 LNHDA, CDR2 SQIVND (reference sequence). This CDR3 comprises 16 residues. The CDR3 region is CASIATGPAGNQPQHF. The CDR3 bases are TGTGCCAGTATCGCGACAGGGCCTGCGGGCAATCAGCCCCAGCATTTT.

This clone appeared a few times. V and J are TRBV30 and TRBJ2-5; D tentatively fits TRBD1 or TRBD2 (6 bases each). This CDR3 spans 15 amino acids. Trimming pared 0 bases from V and 4 bases from J, leaving 15 bases between. The germline gives CDR1 GTSNPN, CDR2 SVGIG (reference sequence). DNA for the CDR3: TGTGCCTGGAGTGTACGTTCGGGGGCACGAGAGACCCAGTACTTC. Its protein product is CAWSVRSGARETQYF.

This clone has more than one count but fewer than ten. The genes are TRBV5-1 and TRBJ1-1; D is possibly TRBD1 (5 bases). The CDR3 runs 15 residues. Germline V gene sequence: CDR1 SGHRS, CDR2 YFSETQ. Trimming left V 0 bases short and J 6 bases short, with 15 bases between. Written as DNA, the CDR3 is TGCGCCAGCAGCTTGGCCGGAGGGGCCGAGGCTGAAGCTTTCTTT. This sequence encodes CASSLAGGAEAEAFF.

This clone was seen more than once but under ten times. This chain uses TRBV2 with TRBJ1-2; D remains ambiguous. With 8 bases removed from V and 6 bases from J, the gap between germline ends came to 19 bases. The CDR3 runs to 14 residues. From germline, CDR1 is SNHLY and CDR2 FYNNEI. As DNA, the CDR3 is TGTGCCAGCTCCAGGAGCCAGGATGAGAATGGCTACACCTTC. Protein product: CASSRSQDENGYTF.

The chain couples TRBV30 to TRBJ1-5, with D hard to call. Trimming shortened V by 0 bases and J by 0 bases, and 6 bases separated the two germline ends. Germline CDR1 and CDR2: GTSNPN and SVGIG (reference sequence). The CDR3 extends over 14 amino acids. The CDR3 DNA is TGTGCCTGGAGTGTACCGAATAGCAATCAGCCCCAGCATTTT. Its translation is CAWSVPNSNQPQHF.

The chain has TRBV25-1 and TRBJ2-5; no clear D gene. This CDR3 is built from 15 residues. The V end lost 5 bases, the J end lost 5 bases, and 18 bases lay between the germline ends. Germline V gene data show CDR1 as MGHDK and CDR2 as SYGVNS. Here the CDR3 DNA reads TGTGCCAGCAGTAACCCAGCCCTGGCCGTGGAGACCCAGTACTTC. This codes for CASSNPALAVETQYF.

V and J are TRBV30 and TRBJ1-5; D is possibly TRBD1 (5 bases). Between the trimmed V and J ends, which lost 1 base and 1 base, there was a span of 17 bases. This CDR3 spans 17 amino acids. Per germline, CDR1 GTSNPN and CDR2 SVGIG (reference sequence). The CDR3 region is CAWSAPPGSLSNQPQHF. CDR3 bases: TGTGCCTGGAGTGCTCCTCCAGGGTCCCTGAGCAATCAGCCCCAGCATTTT.

V usage is TRBV30 and J usage is TRBJ1-2, with a possible D match to TRBD1 (5 bases). Germline CDR1 reads GTSNPN; CDR2 reads SVGIG (reference sequence). Trimming left V 1 base short and J 9 bases short, with 9 bases between. This CDR3 spans 11 amino acids. This chain's CDR3 is CAWSGGGRYTF. The CDR3 nucleotides read TGTGCCTGGAGTGGGGGCGGGCGCTACACCTTC.